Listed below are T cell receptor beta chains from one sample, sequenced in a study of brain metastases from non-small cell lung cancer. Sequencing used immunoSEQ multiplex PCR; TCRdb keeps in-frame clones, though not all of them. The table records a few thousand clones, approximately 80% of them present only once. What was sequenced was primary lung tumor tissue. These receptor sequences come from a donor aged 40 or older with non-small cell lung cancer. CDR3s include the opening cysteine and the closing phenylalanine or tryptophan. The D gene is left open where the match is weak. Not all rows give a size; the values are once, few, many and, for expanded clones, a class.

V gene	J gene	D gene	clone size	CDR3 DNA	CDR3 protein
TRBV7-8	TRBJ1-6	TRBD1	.	TGTGCTAGCAGCCCCAGGGGCGGGACAGGGTATTCACCCCTCCACTTT	CASSPRGGTGYSPLHF
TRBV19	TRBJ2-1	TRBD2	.	TGTGCCAGTAGTATGGGGAGCGGGACCTACAATGAGCAGTTCTTC	CASSMGSGTYNEQFF
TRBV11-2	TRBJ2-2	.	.	TGTGCCAGCAGCCAATCGGACAACCCTTTCGGGGAGCTGTTTTTT	CASSQSDNPFGELFF
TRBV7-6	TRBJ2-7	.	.	TGTGCCAGCAGCTTAGTGGCAAACGAGCAGTACTTC	CASSLVANEQYF
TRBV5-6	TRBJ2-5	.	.	TGTGCCAGCAGCTTTGGTACATCGGAGACCCAGTACTTC	CASSFGTSETQYF
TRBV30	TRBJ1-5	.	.	TGTGCCTGTGCCGAGACGGGGAATCAGCCCCAGCATTTT	CACAETGNQPQHF
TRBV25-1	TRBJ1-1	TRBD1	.	TGTGCCAGCAGTGAGGCCCGGACAGGGAAGGCTGAAGCTTTCTTT	CASSEARTGKAEAFF
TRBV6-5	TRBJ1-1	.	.	TGTGCCAGCAGTTATTTTCAGGAAAGTACTGAAGCTTTCTTT	CASSYFQESTEAFF
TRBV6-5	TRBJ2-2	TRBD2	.	TGTGCCAGCAGTAATCTAGCGGACACCGGGGAGCTATTTTTT	CASSNLADTGELFF
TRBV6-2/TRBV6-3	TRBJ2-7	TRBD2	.	TGTGCCAGCAGTTTACTAGCGGGCCCCTACGAGCAGTACTTC	CASSLLAGPYEQYF
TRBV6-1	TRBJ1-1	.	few	TGTGCCAGCAGTGATTGGGGGAGCCCTACGGGGAACACTGAAGCTTTCTTT	CASSDWGSPTGNTEAFF
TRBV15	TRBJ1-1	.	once	TGTGCCACCAGCAGAAAGGGGAACACTGAAGCTTTCTTT	CATSRKGNTEAFF
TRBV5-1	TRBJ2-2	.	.	TGCGCCAGCGGGCCATACAGCGGGTCGAACACCGGGGAGCTGTTTTTT	CASGPYSGSNTGELFF
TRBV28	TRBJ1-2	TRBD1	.	TGTGCCAGCAGTTTGGGGCAGGGGGCGTATGGCTACACCTTC	CASSLGQGAYGYTF
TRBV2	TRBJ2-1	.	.	TGTGCCAGCAGATACAATGAGCAGTTCTTC	CASRYNEQFF
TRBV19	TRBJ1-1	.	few	TGTGCCAGTAGCCTGAGCGGGAAGAACACTGAAGCTTTCTTT	CASSLSGKNTEAFF
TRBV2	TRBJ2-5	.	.	TGTGCCAGCAGGAGATGGGAGACCCAGTACTTC	CASRRWETQYF
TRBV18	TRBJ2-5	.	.	TGTGCCAGCTCACCACTACGGCAAGAGACCCAGTACTTC	CASSPLRQETQYF
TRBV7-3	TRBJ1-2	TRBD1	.	TGTGCCAGCAGCCCCGGGACAGGGGGCTATGGCTACACCTTC	CASSPGTGGYGYTF
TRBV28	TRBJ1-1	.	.	TGTGCCAGCACCACTTTAGGTGCGAACACTGAAGCTTTCTTT	CASTTLGANTEAFF
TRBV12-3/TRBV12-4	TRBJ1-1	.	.	TGTGCCAGCATGGACCTGAACACTGAAGCTTTCTTT	CASMDLNTEAFF
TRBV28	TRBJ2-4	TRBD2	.	TGTACCAGCAGTCTTAGCGGGAGCCGTTGGGTTACTGCCAAAAACATTCAATACTTC	CTSSLSGSRWVTAKNIQYF
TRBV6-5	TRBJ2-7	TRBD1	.	TGTGCCACCCAGGACAGGGATCACGAGCAGTACTTC	CATQDRDHEQYF
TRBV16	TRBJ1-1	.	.	TGTGCCAGCTCACCCGGCAGGACTAACACTGAAGCTTTCTTT	CASSPGRTNTEAFF
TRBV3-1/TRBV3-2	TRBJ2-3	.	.	TGTGCCAGCAGCCAAAGGGTGGTGACAGATACGCAGTATTTT	CASSQRVVTDTQYF
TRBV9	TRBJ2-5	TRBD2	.	TGTGCCAGCAGCTCCTATTCAGCGGGGGAGACCCAGTACTTC	CASSSYSAGETQYF
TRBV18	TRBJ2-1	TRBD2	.	TGTGCCAGCTCACTTACCTCGCCCGGGACTACCTCCGCTGAGCAGTTCTTC	CASSLTSPGTTSAEQFF